The sequence of this T cell receptor (beta chain) was determined in a study of shared clonotypes between healthy human individuals. Whole-study context: A couple of women and a few men aged 18 to 49 made up the donors.

Regarding this clone: The target antigen is unknown.

The study's findings and limits: The naive CD4 repertoires of a handful of donors were compared, and approximately 5% of clonotypes were shared.

The method was immunoSEQ multiplex PCR; TCRdb's version includes in-frame clones alone and lacks a portion of them. In the table there are roughly 520,000 clones, more than 95% of which are singletons. The CDR3 spans 12 residues. Germline assignment: CDR1 GTSNPN and CDR2 SVGIG (reference sequence). V was trimmed by 4 bases and J by 1 base, leaving 5 bases between them. Donation came from healthy HIV-negative adults that had no recent acute infections or vaccinations. The source material was naive CD4+ T cells sorted from blood. The sample's subset: CD45RA+ positively selected. This TCR was sampled from a woman in her twenties or thirties in good health. V is TRBV30 and J is TRBJ1-3; no firm D call. DNA of the CDR3: TGTGCCTGGATGAGATCTGGAAACACCATATATTTT. It encodes CAWMRSGNTIYF.